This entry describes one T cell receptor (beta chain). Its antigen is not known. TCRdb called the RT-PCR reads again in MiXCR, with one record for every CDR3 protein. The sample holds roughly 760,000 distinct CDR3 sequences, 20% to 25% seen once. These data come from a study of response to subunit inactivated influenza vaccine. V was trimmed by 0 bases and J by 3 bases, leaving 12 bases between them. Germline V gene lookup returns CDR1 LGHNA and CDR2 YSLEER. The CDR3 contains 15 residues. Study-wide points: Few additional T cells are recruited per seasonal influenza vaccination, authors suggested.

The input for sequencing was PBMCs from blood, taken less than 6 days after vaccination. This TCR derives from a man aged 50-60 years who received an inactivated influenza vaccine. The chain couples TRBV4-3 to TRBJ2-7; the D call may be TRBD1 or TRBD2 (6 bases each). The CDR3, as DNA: TGCGCCAGCAGCCAAGAACCGGGGGCCAACTACGAGCAGTACTTC. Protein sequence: CASSQEPGANYEQYF.